The clone carrying this T cell receptor beta chain was found many times. The data were taken from a study of T cells after yellow fever vaccination. Study-wide results and limits: Contamination of FACS-sorted repertoires by abundant clonotypes from the bulk population could occur. Booster samples showed a return of most primary-vaccination clones (about 97% CD4, around 85% CD8).

Trimming took off 7 bases at V and 1 base at J, with 19 bases between the two ends. This CDR3 spans 16 amino acids. It was through 5'RACE template switching that TCR cDNA was made, with a universal primer site and UMIs added. MiXCR, applied by TCRdb to the 5' RACE reads, yields one record per CDR3 protein. The sample has over 35,000 distinct CDR3 sequences, 5% to 7% seen once. Here the sequenced sample was PBMCs, either bulk or a sorted T-cell subset (CD4+, CD8+, memory, or dextramer-sorted; not recorded which), taken 45 days after the yellow fever booster vaccination. The chain combines TRBV12-3 or TRBV12-4 with TRBJ2-5; perhaps D is TRBD1 or TRBD2 (7 bases each). The sequence came from a man aged 30-40 years who received the YFV17D yellow fever vaccine. In nucleotides, the CDR3 is TGTGCCAGCACTCATAAATCAGGGGGGGTCCAAGAGACCCAGTACTTC. It specifies CASTHKSGGVQETQYF.